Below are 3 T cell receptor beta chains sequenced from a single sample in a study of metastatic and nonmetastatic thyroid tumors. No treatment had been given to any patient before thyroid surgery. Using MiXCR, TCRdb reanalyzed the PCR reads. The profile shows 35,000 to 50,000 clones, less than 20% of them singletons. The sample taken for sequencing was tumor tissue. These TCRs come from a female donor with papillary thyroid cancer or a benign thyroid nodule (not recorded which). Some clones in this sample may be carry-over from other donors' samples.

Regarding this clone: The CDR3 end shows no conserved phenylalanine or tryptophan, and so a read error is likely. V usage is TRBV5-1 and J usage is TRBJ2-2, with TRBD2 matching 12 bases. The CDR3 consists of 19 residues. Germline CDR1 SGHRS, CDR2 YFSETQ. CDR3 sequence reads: CASSFALTSGSFYAGELFS. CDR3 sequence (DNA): TGCGCCAGCAGCTTCGCCTTGACTAGCGGGAGTTTTTATGCCGGTGAGCTGTTTTCT.

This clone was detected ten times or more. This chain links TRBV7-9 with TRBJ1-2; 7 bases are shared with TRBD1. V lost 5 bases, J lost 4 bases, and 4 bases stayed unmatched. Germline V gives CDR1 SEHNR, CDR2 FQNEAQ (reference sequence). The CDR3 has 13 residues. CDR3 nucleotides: TGTGCCAGCAGCCAAGGGGGCTTCTATGGCTACACCTTC. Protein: CASSQGGFYGYTF.

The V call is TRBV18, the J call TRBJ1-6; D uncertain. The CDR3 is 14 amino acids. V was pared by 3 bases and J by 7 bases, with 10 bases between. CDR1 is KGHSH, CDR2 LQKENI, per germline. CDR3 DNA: TGTGCCAGCTCACCTGAGGGAGGGAATTCACCCCTCCACTTT. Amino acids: CASSPEGGNSPLHF.